This TCR beta chain was identified during a study of T-cell reconstitution after alpha-beta-depleted transplantation in children. Study-wide findings and caveats: Reportedly, alpha-beta T cells present about two months post-transplant originated from several hundred expanded clones of graft origin. Surviving recipient T cells and thymic progenitors underlay high day-60 TCRbeta diversity in some patients. Counts and diversity of T cells one year after transplant came mostly from newly produced T cells.

The table lists this clonotype with a few counts. Its cognate antigen is unknown. Unique molecular identifiers were built into the TCRbeta library. TCRdb ran MiXCR on the PCR reads and lists one entry per CDR3 protein. The sample consists of 700,000 or so distinct CDR3 sequences, 13% of them appearing once. The input for sequencing was PBMCs, taken before TCRalphabeta/CD19-depleted stem cell transplant. The TCR originated in a girl aged 2-15 years with congenital amegakaryocytic thrombocytopenia, due to receive a stem cell transplant.

This CDR3 reads CSARDVLAGGGTDMQYF. For the CDR3, the DNA is TGCAGTGCTAGAGATGTTCTAGCGGGAGGGGGTACTGATATGCAGTACTTC. This chain links TRBV20-1 with TRBJ2-7, with 12 bases that match TRBD2. CDR1 is DFQATT, CDR2 SNEGSKA, per germline (reference sequence). The CDR3 spans 17 residues. The ends lost 0 bases at V and 9 bases at J; junction bases unmatched: 15.